The sequence of this T cell receptor (beta chain) was determined in a study of shared clonotypes between healthy human individuals. Study-level findings and limits: Although depth was large, rarefaction showed that sequencing of the sorted subsets was incomplete. On the whole, naive subsets had larger estimated richness than memory subsets had.

The method was immunoSEQ multiplex PCR; TCRdb's version includes in-frame clones alone and lacks a portion of them. The sample holds 1 million to 1.2 million clones, 60% to 80% seen once. For this clone: Antigen: not known.

From germline, CDR1 is MDHEN and CDR2 SYDVKM. This CDR3 spans 14 amino acids. Trimming took 2 bases from V and 0 from J, leaving 5 bases between them. The sample comprised memory CD4+ T cells from PBMCs. This sample's subset: CD45RA-negative fraction. The chain couples TRBV28 to TRBJ1-3; D not resolved. The TCR originated in a man aged 18 to 29 in good health. Some clones in this sample may be carry-over from other donors' samples. CDR3 amino acids: CASSLSNSGNTIYF. DNA of the CDR3: TGTGCCAGCAGTTTAAGCAACTCTGGAAACACCATATATTTT.